This TCR beta chain came from a study of T cell repertoires in cytomegalovirus infection. Across the whole study: CMV epitopes, recently identified HLA-C-restricted and well-studied HLA-B-restricted, were used. Public TCR beta signatures indicated both CMV infection and matching HLA type.

Germline lookup yields CDR1 MNHNY and CDR2 SVGAGI (reference sequence). CDR3 length: 15 residues. Trimming left V 5 bases short and J 3 bases short, with 16 bases between. TCRdb re-derived calls from the reads in MiXCR, one entry per CDR3 protein. Of hundreds of thousands of distinct CDR3 sequences in the sample, almost 30% were seen once. This clonotype was found a few times. Its antigen is not identified. Broader study findings: Cumulative public TCR beta family frequency identified carriers of CMV plus the relevant HLA.

This TCR came from a human donor in good health (CMV status not recorded). Some clones in this sample may be carry-over from other donors' samples. This specimen was cultured PBMCs, taken from culture after CMV antigen stimulation. This chain links TRBV6-6 with TRBJ1-1, with D unresolved. In DNA form, the CDR3 reads TGTGCCAGCAGTCAATCGACGGGTAAGCACACTGAAGCTTTCTTT. Its protein is CASSQSTGKHTEAFF.